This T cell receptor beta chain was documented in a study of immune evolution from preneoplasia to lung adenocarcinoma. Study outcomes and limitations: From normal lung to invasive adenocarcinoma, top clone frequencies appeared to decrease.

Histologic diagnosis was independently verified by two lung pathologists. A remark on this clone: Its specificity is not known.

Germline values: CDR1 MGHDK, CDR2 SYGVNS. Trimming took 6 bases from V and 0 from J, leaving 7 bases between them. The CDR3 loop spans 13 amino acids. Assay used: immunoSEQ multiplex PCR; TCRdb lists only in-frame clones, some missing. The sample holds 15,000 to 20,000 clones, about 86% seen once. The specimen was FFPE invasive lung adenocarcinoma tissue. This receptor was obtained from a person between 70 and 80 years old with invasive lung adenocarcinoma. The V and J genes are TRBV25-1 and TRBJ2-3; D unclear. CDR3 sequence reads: CASRAASTDTQYF. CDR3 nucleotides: TGTGCCAGCAGAGCAGCTAGCACAGATACGCAGTATTTT.